This is a list of T cell receptor beta chains from one sample in a study of blood T cell repertoires in COVID-19. Measured with immunoSEQ multiplex PCR; TCRdb has only the in-frame clones, and not every one. This sample yields around 250,000 clones, of which around 84% are seen a single time; about 1.6% belongs to the top ten. Input material: PBMCs or T cells enriched from blood (not recorded which). The origin of the receptors is a woman aged 50 to 65 who had recovered from COVID-19. CDR3s include the opening cysteine and the closing phenylalanine or tryptophan. Fields, in order: clone size, V gene, J gene, D gene, CDR3 protein, CDR3 DNA. D genes are given only for firm matches. Rows may omit the clone size; those that give it use once, few, many or a size class.

size: -
V: TRBV28
J: TRBJ1-2
D: TRBD1
CDR3: CASSTRQGRKYGYTF
DNA: TGTGCCAGCAGTACTAGACAGGGTCGAAAATATGGCTACACCTTC

size: once
V: TRBV9
J: TRBJ2-3
D: TRBD2
CDR3: CASSVQAGRGDTQYF
DNA: TGTGCCAGCAGCGTACAAGCGGGACGGGGAGATACGCAGTATTTT

size: -
V: TRBV9
J: TRBJ1-3
D: -
CDR3: CASSANSGNTIYF
DNA: TGTGCCAGCAGCGCTAACTCTGGAAACACCATATATTTT

size: -
V: TRBV5-1
J: TRBJ1-4
D: -
CDR3: CASSTGTPNEKLFF
DNA: TGCGCCAGCAGTACAGGTACCCCCAATGAAAAACTGTTTTTT

size: -
V: TRBV6-5
J: TRBJ1-2
D: -
CDR3: CASRESSYGYTF
DNA: TGTGCCAGCAGAGAGAGTTCGTATGGCTACACCTTC

size: once
V: TRBV5-4
J: TRBJ2-5
D: -
CDR3: CASSPPGETQYF
DNA: TGTGCCAGCAGTCCTCCCGGGGAGACCCAGTACTTC

size: -
V: TRBV27
J: TRBJ1-2
D: TRBD1
CDR3: CASSLVTGGSGGYTF
DNA: TGTGCCAGCAGTTTGGTTACAGGGGGCTCGGGTGGCTACACCTTC

size: -
V: TRBV29-1
J: TRBJ1-2
D: TRBD1
CDR3: CSVEGGQVYGYTF
DNA: TGCAGCGTTGAGGGCGGACAGGTCTATGGCTACACCTTC

size: -
V: TRBV5-5
J: TRBJ2-5
D: TRBD2
CDR3: CASSFRLASGIETQYF
DNA: TGTGCCAGCAGCTTTAGGTTAGCTAGCGGGATAGAGACCCAGTACTTC

size: once
V: TRBV19
J: TRBJ2-4
D: -
CDR3: CASMDRIAKNIQYF
DNA: TGTGCCAGTATGGACAGAATAGCCAAAAACATTCAGTACTTC

size: -
V: TRBV5-1
J: TRBJ2-1
D: TRBD2
CDR3: CASSLTFGTSGTPWENEQFF
DNA: TGCGCCAGCAGCTTGACCTTCGGGACTAGCGGGACCCCATGGGAGAATGAGCAGTTCTTC

size: -
V: TRBV7-3
J: TRBJ1-6
D: -
CDR3: CASSFGGAYSPLHF
DNA: TGTGCCAGCAGCTTTGGGGGGGCTTATTCACCCCTCCACTTT

size: -
V: TRBV5-1
J: TRBJ2-1
D: TRBD2
CDR3: CASNSPGLGGNEQFF
DNA: TGCGCCAGCAACTCACCGGGACTAGGGGGCAATGAGCAGTTCTTC

size: -
V: TRBV4-1
J: TRBJ2-5
D: TRBD2
CDR3: CASSHQAGVETQYF
DNA: TGCGCCAGCAGCCATCAAGCGGGAGTGGAGACCCAGTACTTC

size: -
V: TRBV7-9
J: TRBJ2-7
D: TRBD2
CDR3: CASSPRRTSGRAYEQYF
DNA: TGTGCCAGCAGCCCCCGACGGACTAGCGGGAGGGCCTACGAGCAGTACTTC

size: -
V: TRBV3-1/TRBV3-2
J: TRBJ2-1
D: -
CDR3: CASSQEIAAEVNEQFF
DNA: TGTGCCAGCAGCCAAGAGATCGCTGCAGAGGTAAATGAGCAGTTCTTC

size: -
V: TRBV29-1
J: TRBJ2-1
D: -
CDR3: CSVARGLGEQFF
DNA: TGCAGCGTTGCCAGGGGCCTGGGTGAGCAGTTCTTC